These T cell receptor beta chains were read from a single sample in a study of blood T cell repertoires in COVID-19. The table came from immunoSEQ multiplex PCR; TCRdb's copy has only in-frame clones and leaves some out. The sample has 150,000 or so clones; around four fifths are singletons. Sequenced material: peripheral blood. These receptors were obtained from a human donor in a cohort sampled during active COVID-19. Each CDR3 is given with its conserved first and last residue.

V,J,CDR3
TRBV2,TRBJ2-7,CASSPRGVSAGTSKGDEQYF
TRBV5-6,TRBJ1-2,CASSPMPQGQSTGYTF
TRBV6-1,TRBJ1-1,CASSEPGQGNTEAFF
TRBV6-2/TRBV6-3,TRBJ1-5,CASSYDSYYSNQPQHF
TRBV29-1,TRBJ2-5,CSAIGTGRSETQYF
TRBV29-1,TRBJ1-5,CSARDTNQPQHF
TRBV9,TRBJ2-2,CASSVGDRAGGELFF
TRBV6-1,TRBJ2-2,CASSESDRAGGELFF
TRBV19,TRBJ1-2,CASSIWRRRTNYGYTF
TRBV6-5,TRBJ1-5,CASSRRRGGNQPQHF
TRBV15,TRBJ1-2,CATSRDWAQGVGSGYTF
TRBV6-5,TRBJ2-5,CASSTSGRQETQYF
TRBV7-8,TRBJ1-5,CASSLGQNQPQHF
TRBV19,TRBJ1-3,CASSYDRGGNTIYF
TRBV5-5,TRBJ2-5,CASSRDRGRLLETQYF
TRBV24-1,TRBJ2-7,CATSDSGRDEQYF
TRBV5-1,TRBJ1-1,CASSWRVEGKNTEAFF
TRBV27,TRBJ1-3,CASSPWDRADGNTIYF